This T cell receptor beta chain was sequenced during a study of T cells in Graves' hyperthyroidism and ophthalmopathy. Germline CDR1 reads DFQATT; CDR2 reads SNEGSKA (reference sequence). The CDR3 runs to 16 residues. The V and J ends lost 5 bases and 1 base respectively, with 19 bases between them. It was RNA transcripts that yielded the amplified TCR beta CDR3 regions. A first-round RT-PCR of the TCR CDR3 used the HTBI primer set. TCRdb re-called the multiplex PCR reads through MiXCR, storing one row per CDR3 protein. The sample has 300,000 to 450,000 distinct CDR3 sequences, approximately 13% seen once; the top ten hold less than 10%. There are many counts of this clonotype. The diagnoses drew upon clinical symptoms, serum thyroxine and TRAb, thyroid ultrasound and orbital computed tomography. Using around 10 ml of fresh peripheral blood, PBMCs were prepared.

The source is a woman between 18 and 29 years old with Graves' hyperthyroidism. The specimen was blood. The chain carries TRBV20-1 and TRBJ2-3; TRBD1 might be the D (6 bases). The CDR3 DNA sequence: TGCAGTGCTTTTCCCTACAGGGTGTCTGGCACAGATACGCAGTATTTT. Protein: CSAFPYRVSGTDTQYF.